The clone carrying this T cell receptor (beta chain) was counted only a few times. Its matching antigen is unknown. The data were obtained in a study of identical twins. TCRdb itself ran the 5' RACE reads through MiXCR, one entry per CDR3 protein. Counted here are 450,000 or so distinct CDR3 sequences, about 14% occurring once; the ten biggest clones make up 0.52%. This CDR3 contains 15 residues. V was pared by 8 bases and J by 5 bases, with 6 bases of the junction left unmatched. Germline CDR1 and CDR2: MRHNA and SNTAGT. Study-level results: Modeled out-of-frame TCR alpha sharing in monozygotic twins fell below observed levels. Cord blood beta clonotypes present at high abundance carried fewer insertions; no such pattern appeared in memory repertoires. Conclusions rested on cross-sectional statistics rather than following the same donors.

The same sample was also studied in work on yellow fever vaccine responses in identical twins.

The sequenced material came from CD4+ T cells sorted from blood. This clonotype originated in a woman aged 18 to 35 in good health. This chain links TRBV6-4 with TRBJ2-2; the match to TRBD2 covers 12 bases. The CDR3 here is CASRRLAGETGELFF. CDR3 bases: TGTGCCAGCCGCCGACTAGCGGGAGAAACCGGGGAGCTGTTTTTT.